One and the same sample provided the 12 T cell receptor beta chains below, sequenced in a study of blood T cell repertoires in COVID-19 (dated by TCRdb to the early 2020s). Library prep was done by the immunoSEQ multiplex PCR assay. The table comes from immuneACCESS by way of TCRdb, which keeps in-frame sequences with V and J called. Part of the clones is missing from these tables; in studies checked, under half for an unresolved V gene and the rest for unknown reasons. Recorded for this sample are around 160,000 clones; approximately 90% of them occurred a single time. 0.99% of the sample goes to the ten largest clones. The specimen sequenced was peripheral blood. Receptor source: a young man with acute or convalescent COVID-19.

Concerning this clone: Other DNA sequences of this sample code for an identical CDR3. The V call is TRBV10-1, the J call TRBJ2-2; possibly TRBD1 for D (6 bases). Between the trimmed V and J ends, which lost 4 bases and 1 base, there was a span of 7 bases. Per the germline V gene, CDR1 is WNHNN and CDR2 is SYGVQD (reference sequence). The CDR3 contains 14 residues. DNA for the CDR3: TGCGCCAGCAGTGTAGGGGGGAACACCGGGGAGCTGTTTTTT. It yields the protein CASSVGGNTGELFF.

Only one count was recorded for this clone. The genes are TRBV5-1 and TRBJ1-3; D unresolved. Germline V gives CDR1 SGHRS, CDR2 YFSETQ. V was trimmed by 1 base and J by 4 bases, leaving 12 bases between them. The CDR3 spans 15 residues. Here the CDR3 reads CASSLSGPSGNTIYF. CDR3 nucleotides: TGCGCCAGCAGCTTGAGTGGCCCCTCGGGAAACACCATATATTTT.

The chain is built from TRBV10-2 and TRBJ2-2, with 7 positions matching TRBD1. Trimming removed 2 bases from V and 4 bases from J; junction bases left unmatched: 4. The germline gives CDR1 WSHSY, CDR2 SAAADI. This CDR3 comprises 15 residues. Here the CDR3 reads CASSEPRGRTGELFF. The CDR3 DNA reads as TGCGCCAGCAGTGAGCCTAGGGGGCGCACCGGGGAGCTGTTTTTT.

This chain uses TRBV7-8 with TRBJ1-2; 7 nucleotides align to TRBD1. This CDR3 is 14 amino acids long. Trimming at V came to 1 base and at J to 4 bases, leaving 3 bases not matched to a gene. CDR1 is SGHVS and CDR2 is FQNEAQ in the germline V gene. The CDR3 region is CASSLDGQAYGYTF. Here the CDR3 DNA reads TGTGCCAGCAGCTTAGATGGACAGGCCTATGGCTACACCTTC.

The V and J genes are TRBV4-1 and TRBJ2-7; D may be TRBD2 (6 bases). CDR1 and CDR2 (germline): MGHRA, YSYEKL. Trimming removed 3 bases at V and 5 bases at J, with 14 bases between. This CDR3 has 14 amino acids. CDR3 loop: CASSQGPRDHEQYV. The CDR3 DNA reads as TGCGCCAGCAGCCAGGGACCGCGGGATCACGAGCAGTACGTC.

The table lists this clone with a count of one. This chain connects TRBV6-5 to TRBJ2-2, with 8 bases lining up with TRBD1. Germline V gives CDR1 MNHEY, CDR2 SVGAGI. This CDR3 is 14 amino acids long. V lost 2 bases to trimming and J lost 7 bases; unmatched junction nucleotides: 3. The CDR3 nucleotides are TGTGCCAGCAGTTACCCGACAGGGGACGGGGAGCTGTTTTTT. Translation gives CASSYPTGDGELFF.

The DNA of the CDR3 is TGTGCCAGCAGCTTCAACCTGGAGGGGATGAACACTGAAGCTTTCTTT. As protein: CASSFNLEGMNTEAFF. This chain links TRBV5-4 with TRBJ1-1, with D perhaps TRBD1 (5 bases). The V end was cut by 2 bases, the J end by 0 bases, with 14 bases between. Germline V lookup: CDR1 SGHNT, CDR2 YYREEE (reference sequence). The CDR3 is made up of 16 amino acids.

In the case of this clone: Other DNA sequences in the same sample also yield this CDR3. V is TRBV19 and J is TRBJ2-6, with TRBD1 identical over 9 bases. CDR3 length: 15 residues. Germline values: CDR1 LNHDA, CDR2 SQIVND (reference sequence). V was clipped by 5 bases and J by 2 bases; unmatched bases: 1. Here the CDR3 reads CASSRDRAGANVLTF. DNA for the CDR3: TGTGCCAGTAGTCGGGACAGGGCTGGGGCCAACGTCCTGACTTTC. Looking up the rest from reference TRBV19 and TRBJ2-6 gives the full variable domain: DGGITQSPKYLFRKEGQNVTLSCEQNLNHDAMYWYRQDPGQGLRLIYYSQIVNDFQKGDIAEGYSVSREKKESFPLTVTSAQKNPTAFYLCASSRDRAGANVLTFGAGSRLTVL.

CDR3 sequence: CASSQDSGVSTEAFF. The CDR3 coding sequence is TGTGCCAGCAGCCAAGATTCCGGGGTAAGCACTGAAGCTTTCTTT. The V gene is TRBV3-1 (or the pseudogene TRBV3-2), the J gene TRBJ1-1, with D hard to call. The CDR3 is 15 amino acids. V was pared by 0 bases and J by 4 bases, with 12 bases between. Germline loops: CDR1 LGHDT, CDR2 YNNKEL (reference sequence).

This clone was observed a handful of times. The CDR3: CASSRTGGHNEQFF. CDR3 nucleotide sequence: TGTGCCAGCAGCCGGACAGGGGGCCACAATGAGCAGTTCTTC. The chain recombines TRBV5-4 with TRBJ2-1; 11 nucleotides line up with TRBD1. V dropped 4 bases and J dropped 5; count of bases not matched to a gene: 2. CDR3 length equals 14 residues. The V gene's germline CDR1 is SGHNT and CDR2 YYREEE (reference sequence).

This clone was found once. V is TRBV19 and J is TRBJ2-3, with D tentatively TRBD2 (5 bases). Trimming took off 2 bases at V and 4 bases at J, with 7 bases between the two ends. Germline assignment: CDR1 LNHDA and CDR2 SQIVND (reference sequence). The CDR3 spans 13 residues. The chain's CDR3 is CASSIRGADTQYF. The CDR3 region has the DNA TGTGCCAGTAGTATACGGGGTGCAGATACGCAGTATTTT.

The V gene is TRBV5-1, the J gene TRBJ1-1, with D possibly being TRBD1 (6 bases). The CDR3 is made up of 14 amino acids. Germline loops: CDR1 SGHRS, CDR2 YFSETQ. Trimming left V 2 bases short and J 3 bases short, with 11 bases between. This CDR3 is CASSFRGRDTEAFF. Written as DNA, the CDR3 is TGCGCCAGCAGCTTCAGGGGCAGGGACACTGAAGCTTTCTTT.